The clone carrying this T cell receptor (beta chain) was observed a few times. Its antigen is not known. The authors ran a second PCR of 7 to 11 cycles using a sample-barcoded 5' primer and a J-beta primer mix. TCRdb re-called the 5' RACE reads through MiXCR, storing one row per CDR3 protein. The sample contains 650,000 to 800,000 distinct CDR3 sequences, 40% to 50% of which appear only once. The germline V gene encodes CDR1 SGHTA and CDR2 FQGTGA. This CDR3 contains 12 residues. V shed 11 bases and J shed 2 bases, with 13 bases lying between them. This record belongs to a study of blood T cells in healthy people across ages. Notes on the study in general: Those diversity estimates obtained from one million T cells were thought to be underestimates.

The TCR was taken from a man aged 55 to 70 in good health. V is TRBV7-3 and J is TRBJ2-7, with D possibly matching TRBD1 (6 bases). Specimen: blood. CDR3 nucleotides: TGTGCCCCCTCGGGACAACCCTACGAGCAGTACTTC. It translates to CAPSGQPYEQYF.